This entry lists 2 T cell receptor beta chains sequenced from one sample in a study of multiple sclerosis patients with progressive multifocal leukoencephalopathy. The sample's time point: time of PML onset. Method: immunoSEQ multiplex PCR; TCRdb's copy keeps in-frame clones and lacks some. The sample lists some 30,000 clones; approximately 85% were seen once. Sequencing used PBMCs, obtained from a patient treated with natalizumab. The receptors were gathered from a woman aged 25 to 39 with progressive multifocal leukoencephalopathy.

This clone came up a few times. The chain links TRBV10-3 to TRBJ1-6; no definite D call. The CDR3 sequence is 14 residues long. V was pared by 2 bases and J by 2 bases, with 4 bases between. CDR1 and CDR2 (germline): ENHRY, SYGVKD. The CDR3 DNA reads TGTGCCATCAGTGAGGCACCCTATAATTCACCCCTCCACTTT. It specifies CAISEAPYNSPLHF.

The V call is TRBV30, the J call TRBJ1-4, with 8 bases that match TRBD1. This CDR3 comprises 15 residues. CDR1 GTSNPN and CDR2 SVGIG come from the germline V gene (reference sequence). V was clipped by 4 bases and J by 6 bases; unmatched bases: 10. DNA of the CDR3: TGTGCCTGGAACCCCCTATCAGGGGGCGATGAAAAACTGTTTTTT. This sequence encodes CAWNPLSGGDEKLFF.